At least ten counts were recorded for the clone carrying this T cell receptor beta chain. Germline V lookup: CDR1 SQVTM, CDR2 ANQGSEA. Germline trimming cut 6 bases from V and 7 bases from J; bases unmatched to any gene: 12. This CDR3 is 16 amino acids long. This sample stems from a study of T-cell reconstitution after alpha-beta-depleted transplantation in children. Preparation of the TCRbeta library used unique molecular identifiers. TCRdb analysed the PCR reads with MiXCR anew, one entry per CDR3 protein. This repertoire shows about 610,000 distinct CDR3 sequences, 10% found once; its top ten account for less than 5%.

The sequencing here drew on PBMCs from the stem cell graft donor, taken from the stem cell graft. This TCR came from a human donor who donated a stem cell graft to a child with acute myeloid leukemia. The chain joins TRBV29-1 to TRBJ2-3, with TRBD2 identical over 14 bases. The CDR3 region is CSVHSTSGRAMNTQYF. The DNA of the CDR3 is TGCAGCGTCCATTCGACTAGCGGGAGGGCCATGAATACGCAGTATTTT.